This is a list of T cell receptor beta chains from one sample in a study of spatial heterogeneity in lung cancer. TCRdb itself ran the 5' RACE reads through MiXCR, one entry per CDR3 protein. The repertoire includes 15,000 or so distinct CDR3 sequences, around 5% of them detected once, and about 16% sits in the top ten. The starting material was lung tumor tissue, obtained at surgery. The receptors originated from a female donor with early-stage non-small cell lung cancer. Both conserved end residues are part of each CDR3. A D gene is named only where the DNA matches it firmly. The size of a clone is reported for some rows only, either as once, few or many, or as a class for expanded clones.

clone_size j_call v_call d_call cdr3_aa
many TRBJ1-5 TRBV12-3/TRBV12-4 - CASNEDGTGPQHF
many TRBJ1-5 TRBV7-9 - CASSYWDINQPQHF
many TRBJ2-5 TRBV27 TRBD2 CASRDTGTSVQETQYF
many TRBJ1-1 TRBV9 TRBD1 CASSPWTGGGTEAFF
many TRBJ2-3 TRBV27 - CASSTQWADTQYF
medium-sized TRBJ2-3 TRBV5-1 TRBD1 CASSEGQAVDTQYF
many TRBJ1-6 TRBV30 - CASREQYNSPLHF
many TRBJ2-3 TRBV20-1 - CSASIDTQYF
many TRBJ1-5 TRBV6-1 TRBD1 CASRPIRGDRGQPQHF
many TRBJ1-1 TRBV18 TRBD1 CASSTGQGITEAFF
many TRBJ2-1 TRBV20-1 - CSASGGPNNEQFF
many TRBJ1-6 TRBV25-1 - CASSERGAQFNSPLHF
few TRBJ1-5 TRBV6-4 - CASGKEGSNQPQHF
many TRBJ2-2 TRBV2 - CASKTGPLAGGELFF
hyperexpanded TRBJ2-5 TRBV12-5 - CASGLSPAETQYF
- TRBJ1-4 TRBV12-3/TRBV12-4 - CASSFGPSATNEKLFF
many TRBJ1-2 TRBV2 - CASSGVVYGYTF
many TRBJ2-2 TRBV12-3/TRBV12-4 - CASSLSAGELFF
many TRBJ2-3 TRBV2 TRBD1 CASSQGTASTDTQYF
many TRBJ1-5 TRBV6-5 TRBD1 CASSSGQGSQPQHF
many TRBJ2-7 TRBV12-3/TRBV12-4 TRBD1 CASRGQDRGSYEQYF
many TRBJ2-7 TRBV12-3/TRBV12-4 - CASSLGRGVYEQYF
many TRBJ2-1 TRBV6-5 TRBD2 CASSYDASGGAKKQFF
many TRBJ2-3 TRBV29-1 - CSADIADTQYF
many TRBJ2-3 TRBV7-8 TRBD2 CASSPTSGDTDTQYF
many TRBJ2-3 TRBV5-6 TRBD1 CASSSRDRGPDTQYF
many TRBJ2-1 TRBV7-2 - CASSLSQQGHEQFF
medium-sized TRBJ2-2 TRBV20-1 TRBD1 CSARDLRDRVPGELFF
- TRBJ1-1 TRBV18 TRBD1 CASSPTGVGGTEAFF
- TRBJ2-1 TRBV7-9 - CASSIGYNEQFF
medium-sized TRBJ2-5 TRBV30 - CAWSGDHQETQYF
- TRBJ2-2 TRBV12-3/TRBV12-4 TRBD2 CASSSITSGGGTEELFF
many TRBJ1-6 TRBV27 - CASSLSLNSPLHF
many TRBJ2-5 TRBV15 - CATSRGHGETQYF